This T cell receptor (beta chain) was sequenced for a study of T cell clones after liver transplantation. The germline V and J ends were trimmed by 4 bases and 5 bases, with 16 bases remaining between them. Germline V gene lookup returns CDR1 SGHNT and CDR2 YYREEE (reference sequence). The CDR3 has 14 residues. Clones were read by immunoSEQ multiplex PCR, and TCRdb kept only the in-frame ones, dropping some. This sample has tens of thousands of clones, with about 80% found just once. The receptor's source is a human patient who received a liver transplant. Some of these T cells may belong to the graft donor. The sample was CD4+ T cells from blood, taken 12 months after liver transplant. This rearrangement joins TRBV5-4 to TRBJ2-7; perhaps TRBD2 as D (6 bases). The CDR3 sequence: CASSRPGVRNEQYF. In DNA, the CDR3 is TGTGCCAGCAGCCGACCGGGAGTAAGAAACGAGCAGTACTTC.